A single sample is the source of the 18 T cell receptor beta chains below, sequenced in a study of T cells in narcolepsy. Clones were sequenced by immunoSEQ multiplex PCR, and TCRdb holds only the in-frame ones, with some missing. This table holds 600 to 800 clones, approximately 28% found once. No cognate antigen is known for these TCRs. The material sequenced was cultured CD8+ T cells from cerebrospinal fluid. Receptors originate from a human donor with narcolepsy.

Notes on this clone: A far larger clone is one nucleotide away, so this likely arose from a read error. This rearrangement joins TRBV7-8 to TRBJ1-2, with a possible D match to TRBD1 (5 bases). With 5 bases removed from V and 2 bases from J, the gap between germline ends came to 18 bases. Germline lookup yields CDR1 SGHVS and CDR2 FQNEAQ. The length of the CDR3 is 16 residues. This CDR3 reads CASSVGVVGVNYGYTF. The CDR3 DNA reads TGTGCCAGCAGCGTAGGGGTAGTGGGGGTAAACTATGGCTACACCTTC.

There are a few counts of this clone. A read error likely explains this, since a far larger clone differs by one base. Other DNA sequences in the sample encode the same CDR3. This chain uses TRBV7-9 with TRBJ1-1, with TRBD1 as a possible D gene (6 bases). The V and J ends lost 4 bases and 3 bases respectively, with 15 bases between them. The CDR3 is 15 amino acids. From germline, CDR1 is SEHNR and CDR2 FQNEAQ (reference sequence). CDR3 sequence (DNA): TGTGCCAGCAGCTCACAGGGCCCCTCGGACACTGAAGCTTTCTTT. Protein: CASSSQGPSDTEAFF.

This clone was counted a few times. It differs at one base from a far larger clone, so likely a read error. The chain is built from TRBV5-4 and TRBJ2-7; 14 bases line up with TRBD2. The CDR3 spans 16 residues. Germline CDR1 and CDR2: SGHNT and YYREEE (reference sequence). CDR3 in amino acids: CSSSGTSGGQGYEQYF. In nucleotides, the CDR3 is TGTTCCAGCAGCGGGACTAGCGGGGGCCAGGGCTACGAGCAGTACTTC.

V is TRBV7-2 and J is TRBJ2-7; 8 bases agree with TRBD1. This CDR3 contains 14 residues. After removal of 1 base from V and 5 bases from J, the junction contained 4 bases not matched to a gene. The germline V gene has CDR1 SGHTA and CDR2 FQGNSA. The CDR3 reads CASSLVAGGDEQYF. The CDR3 bases are TGTGCCAGCAGCTTAGTCGCAGGGGGCGACGAGCAGTACTTC.

This clone has only a few counts. The rearrangement uses TRBV10-3 and TRBJ2-1; 7 nucleotides match TRBD2. The CDR3 is 12 amino acids. With 10 bases clipped from V and 8 bases from J, the junction kept 8 bases outside the gene matches. CDR1 and CDR2 from the germline V gene are ENHRY and SYGVKD. The CDR3 coding sequence is TGTGCCAGCACCCCTGGGGGGGATGAGCAGTTCTTC. Protein product: CASTPGGDEQFF.

The chain is built from TRBV4-3 and TRBJ1-5; 8 bases fit TRBD1. Germline V CDR1 and CDR2: LGHNA, YSLEER. After removal of 5 bases from V and 6 bases from J, the junction contained 15 bases not matched to a gene. This CDR3 contains 17 residues. The CDR3 DNA follows: TGCGCCAGCAGCTTAGGACAGGGCCCATCTGTTTTTCAGCCCCAGCATTTT. Translated: CASSLGQGPSVFQPQHF.

The chain links TRBV2 to TRBJ2-2, with D unclear. V dropped 7 bases and J dropped 0 bases, with 12 bases sitting between them. This CDR3 has 15 amino acids. CDR1 is SNHLY and CDR2 is FYNNEI in the germline V gene. CDR3 in amino acids: CASTLQGTNTGELFF. CDR3 nucleotide sequence: TGTGCCAGCACCCTTCAAGGGACGAACACCGGGGAGCTGTTTTTT.

Relative to its sample, this clone is large. The CDR3 protein is CASRSKSSYEQYF. The CDR3 DNA follows: TGTGCCAGCAGATCAAAGAGCTCCTACGAGCAGTACTTC. This chain uses TRBV6-6 with TRBJ2-7; D remains ambiguous. Germline CDR1 and CDR2: MNHNY and SVGAGI (reference sequence). Trimming took 6 bases from V and 0 from J, leaving 9 bases between them. The CDR3 has 13 residues.

The chain has TRBV15 and TRBJ2-7, with no clear D. The CDR3 consists of 15 residues. CDR1 and CDR2 (germline): LNHNV, YYDKDF (reference sequence). V gave up 0 bases and J gave up 2 bases, with 11 bases separating them. For the CDR3, the DNA is TGTGCCACCAGCAGAGAACATTGTATGACCTACGAGCAGTACTTC. Its translation: CATSREHCMTYEQYF. Variable domain in full (rest from reference TRBV15 and TRBJ2-7): DAMVIQNPRYQVTQFGKPVTLSCSQTLNHNVMYWYQQKSSQAPKLLFHYYDKDFNNEADTPDNFQSRRPNTSFCFLDIRSPGLGDTAMYLCATSREHCMTYEQYFGPGTRLTVT.

This clone occurred a few times. With a far larger clone one base away, a read error is the likely cause. The sample has other DNA sequences that encode this CDR3 too. The chain combines TRBV10-2 with TRBJ1-2; D might be TRBD1 (5 bases). CDR1 WSHSY and CDR2 SAAADI come from the germline V gene. The CDR3 consists of 15 residues. CDR3 loop: CAISPGREGRDGYTF. As DNA, the CDR3 is TGCGCCATCAGTCCTGGGCGGGAGGGGAGAGATGGCTACACCTTC.

Only a few counts were recorded for this clone. CDR3 sequence reads: CASSQVGGGYEQYF. CDR3 sequence (DNA): TGTGCCAGCAGCCAAGTCGGGGGGGGCTACGAGCAGTACTTC. This chain connects TRBV7-7 to TRBJ2-7; 8 bases are a match to TRBD2. The V segment lost 5 bases and the J segment 3 bases; nucleotides outside the gene matches: 6. Germline V lookup: CDR1 SSHAT, CDR2 FNYEAQ (reference sequence). The CDR3 length is 14 residues.

The V gene is TRBV29-1, the J gene TRBJ1-2, with D perhaps matching TRBD1 (6 bases). V dropped 7 bases and J dropped 6 bases, with 18 bases sitting between them. The CDR3 runs to 13 residues. CDR1 is SQVTM and CDR2 is ANQGSEA in the germline V gene. For the CDR3, the DNA is TGCAGCGCCCTAGCCGGGACAACCGATGGCTACACCTTC. It codes for CSALAGTTDGYTF.

By share of the sample, this clone is large. J is TRBJ2-7 and V is TRBV15; D may be TRBD1 (6 bases). This CDR3 spans 15 amino acids. Trimming removed 0 bases at V and 2 bases at J, with 11 bases between. From germline, CDR1 is LNHNV and CDR2 YYDKDF (reference sequence). Here the CDR3 DNA reads TGTGCCACCAGCAGAGAACAGGGTATGACCTACGAGCAGTACTTC. This codes for CATSREQGMTYEQYF.

Sample share makes this clone hyperexpanded. The chain joins TRBV6-6 to TRBJ2-7; D remains ambiguous. CDR3 size: 14 residues. Germline V CDR1 and CDR2: MNHNY, SVGAGI (reference sequence). V lost 0 bases, J lost 6 bases, and 12 bases lay in between. This CDR3 is CASSYSMGSLEQYF. CDR3 sequence (DNA): TGTGCCAGCAGTTACTCGATGGGCAGCCTCGAGCAGTACTTC.

Relative to its sample, this clone is large (0.1 to 1%). The J gene is TRBJ1-1, the V gene TRBV5-8; TRBD1 might be the D (6 bases). The germline CDR1 and CDR2 sequences are SGHTS and YDEGEE. CDR3 length: 14 residues. V was clipped by 2 bases and J by 1 base, with 9 bases between them. The CDR3 is CASSLAGANTEAFF. The CDR3 nucleotides are TGTGCCAGCAGCTTAGCGGGGGCGAACACTGAAGCTTTCTTT. Together with reference TRBV5-8 and TRBJ1-1, the CDR3 gives the full variable domain: EAGVTQSPTHLIKTRGQQATLRCSPISGHTSVYWYQQALGLGLQFLLWYDEGEERNRGNFPPRFSGRQFPNYSSELNVNALELEDSALYLCASSLAGANTEAFFGQGTRLTVV.

The table lists this clone with a count of one. J is TRBJ2-7 and V is TRBV27, with 7 bases identical to TRBD1. Germline CDR1 reads MNHEY; CDR2 reads SMNVEV (reference sequence). The CDR3 is 15 amino acids. V shed 2 bases and J 3 bases; nucleotides not matched to a gene: 7. The CDR3 spells CASSLTEQGNYEQYF. In DNA, the CDR3 is TGTGCCAGCAGTTTAACAGAACAGGGGAACTACGAGCAGTACTTC.

This clone was observed a handful of times. This is likely an artifact of a read error, given a far larger clone one base away. The chain uses TRBV4-3 and TRBJ2-7, with TRBD1 as a possible D gene (5 bases). Germline V gene data show CDR1 as LGHNA and CDR2 as YSLEER. The CDR3 runs to 15 residues. The ends were cut back, 7 bases at V and 2 bases at J, with 18 bases in the middle. The CDR3 nucleotides read TGCGCCAGCACCCCTTCAGGGAACCCAACCTACGAGCAGTACTTC. Translation gives CASTPSGNPTYEQYF.

Details on this clone: A far larger clone is off by one base, so a read error is likely. Other DNA sequences from this sample encode an identical CDR3 as well. The V call is TRBV7-9, the J call TRBJ1-4; D unclear. CDR3 length equals 12 residues. Germline V gives CDR1 SEHNR, CDR2 FQNEAQ (reference sequence). The DNA for the CDR3 is TGTGCGAGCAGCTTTTCGGCCGGACCCTTGTTTTTT. Its translation: CASSFSAGPLFF.